The 20 T cell receptor beta chains below were found in one sample sequenced in a study of blood T cell repertoires in COVID-19 (dated by TCRdb to 2018 to 2020). Library preparation was by the immunoSEQ multiplex PCR assay. Entries here come from immuneACCESS through TCRdb and include only in-frame sequences with V and J called. Some clones fail to appear in such tables; in the studies checked, an unresolved V gene covers under half of the shortfall, and the cause of the remainder is unknown. The sample table records around 40,000 clones; approximately 79% of these occur just once. The ten top clones hold 20% to 30% of the sample. The sample was peripheral blood. These receptors were obtained from a man between 65 and 85 years old with acute or convalescent COVID-19.

This rearrangement joins TRBV28 to TRBJ2-5, with D possibly being TRBD2 (6 bases). CDR1 MDHEN and CDR2 SYDVKM come from the germline V gene. There are 14 residues in the CDR3. V shed 8 bases and J shed 1 base, with 14 bases lying between them. Written as DNA, the CDR3 is TGTGCCAGCCTGCCCGGGACTTCCCAAGAGACCCAGTACTTC. Translating it yields CASLPGTSQETQYF. The full variable domain, its missing parts supplied by reference TRBV28 and TRBJ2-5, is DVKVTQSSRYLVKRTGEKVFLECVQDMDHENMFWYRQDPGLGLRLIYFSYDVKMKEKGDIPEGYSVSREKKERFSLILESASTNQTSMYLCASLPGTSQETQYFGPGTRLLVL.

The V and J genes are TRBV4-3 and TRBJ2-1; D gene uncertain. This CDR3 spans 16 amino acids. The germline V gene encodes CDR1 LGHNA and CDR2 YSLEER. V was clipped by 0 bases and J by 5 bases, with 14 bases between them. The CDR3 DNA follows: TGCGCCAGCAGCCAAGAAACCGAAGCCGAACACAATGAGCAGTTCTTC. This translates into CASSQETEAEHNEQFF.

This clone was observed a few times. V and J are TRBV24-1 and TRBJ2-3; unclear D gene. Trimming left V 4 bases short and J 1 base short, with 8 bases between. CDR3 length: 14 residues. Germline-derived CDR1 and CDR2 are KGHDR and SFDVKD. The CDR3 sequence is CATSDAPGTDTQYF. Here the CDR3 DNA reads TGTGCCACCAGTGACGCCCCAGGCACAGATACGCAGTATTTT.

This sequence joins TRBV25-1 and TRBJ1-1; D call uncertain. The CDR3 has 13 residues. The V gene's germline CDR1 is MGHDK and CDR2 SYGVNS. The V gene lost 3 bases and the J gene lost 1 base, with 6 bases spanning the gap. The CDR3 is CASSDGSNTEAFF. The CDR3 coding sequence is TGTGCCAGCAGTGATGGCTCGAACACTGAAGCTTTCTTT.

The J gene is TRBJ2-6, the V gene TRBV24-1; D may be TRBD1 (6 bases). The CDR3 runs to 13 residues. Germline values: CDR1 KGHDR, CDR2 SFDVKD. The V and J ends lost 7 bases and 8 bases respectively, with 11 bases between them. In DNA, the CDR3 is TGTGCCACCAGCCACAGGGTGACCAACGTCCTGACTTTC. It encodes CATSHRVTNVLTF.

This clone was seen a handful of times. The chain recombines TRBV6-5 with TRBJ1-2; 7 nucleotides match TRBD1. Germline CDR1 reads MNHEY; CDR2 reads SVGAGI. Unmatched junction bases numbered 12, after V lost 6 bases and J lost 8 bases. This CDR3 region has 14 residues. The CDR3 spells CASSRQGGAEGYTF. CDR3 sequence (DNA): TGTGCCAGCAGCCGCCAGGGGGGCGCGGAAGGCTACACCTTC.

This clone came up once. The chain recombines TRBV28 with TRBJ1-5; 10 positions agree with TRBD1. CDR3 length equals 15 residues. Trimming removed 4 bases from V and 6 bases from J; junction bases left unmatched: 6. CDR1 MDHEN and CDR2 SYDVKM come from the germline V gene. The CDR3 reads CASSSGTGARQPQHF. The CDR3 region has the DNA TGTGCCAGCAGTTCCGGGACAGGGGCACGTCAGCCCCAGCATTTT.

Here the CDR3 reads CASSLNTMNTEAFF. The DNA for the CDR3 is TGCGCCAGCAGCTTAAACACAATGAACACTGAAGCTTTCTTT. This chain links TRBV5-1 with TRBJ1-1, with D unclear. Trimming stripped 2 bases from V and 0 bases from J, with 8 bases between. Germline assignment: CDR1 SGHRS and CDR2 YFSETQ. This CDR3 is built from 14 residues.

The chain is built from TRBV21-1 and TRBJ2-1; whether TRBD2, the table's D call, matches the DNA was not checked. TRBV21-1 is a pseudogene segment. The CDR3 runs 16 residues. As DNA, the CDR3 is TGTGCCAGCAGCAAACTTGTATCTCGCTCCTACAATGAGCAGTTCTTC. It yields the protein CASSKLVSRSYNEQFF.

CDR3 nucleotides: TGTGCCAGTAGTATAGGTCGTACAACTAATGAAAAACTGTTTTTT. Amino acids: CASSIGRTTNEKLFF. This chain uses TRBV19 with TRBJ1-4; the D is unclear. Per germline, CDR1 LNHDA and CDR2 SQIVND (reference sequence). This CDR3 contains 15 residues. Trimming pared 1 base from V and 0 bases from J, leaving 6 bases between.

CDR3 coding DNA: TGTGCCAGCAGCTTAGCGACAGGGGATGGCTACACCTTC. This gives the protein CASSLATGDGYTF. The chain employs TRBV7-9 and TRBJ1-2; TRBD1 aligns across 8 bases. CDR1 and CDR2 from the germline V gene are SEHNR and FQNEAQ (reference sequence). J gave up 6 bases and V 0 bases, and 0 bases lay outside the gene matches. The CDR3 spans 13 residues. Combining the CDR3 with reference TRBV7-9 and TRBJ1-2 gives the whole variable domain DTGVSQNPRHKITKRGQNVTFRCDPISEHNRLYWYRQTLGQGPEFLTYFQNEAQLEKSRLLSDRFSAERPKGSFSTLEIQRTEQGDSAMYLCASSLATGDGYTFGSGTRLTVV.

V gene TRBV24-1 combines with J gene TRBJ2-1; possible D gene TRBD2, 6 bases. The germline V gene has CDR1 KGHDR and CDR2 SFDVKD. The CDR3 spans 18 residues. V was clipped by 5 bases and J by 1 base, with 20 bases between them. For the CDR3, the DNA is TGTGCCACCAGTGTGCCCGGGACTCCTAAAGGTTCCTACAATGAGCAGTTCTTC. It codes for CATSVPGTPKGSYNEQFF.

V gene TRBV27 combines with J gene TRBJ1-2; 7 bases are shared with TRBD1. The V gene end was trimmed by 6 bases and the J gene end by 4 bases; junction bases not matched to a gene: 5. Per the germline V gene, CDR1 is MNHEY and CDR2 is SMNVEV (reference sequence). CDR3 size: 13 residues. CDR3 in amino acids: CASRGQKVYGYTF. The CDR3 nucleotides read TGTGCCAGCAGGGGACAGAAGGTCTATGGCTACACCTTC.

The gene calls are TRBV11-3 and TRBJ2-1; TRBD1 aligns across 7 bases. The CDR3 has 16 amino acids. V dropped 5 bases and J dropped 7; count of bases not matched to a gene: 14. CDR1 is SGHNT and CDR2 is YENEEA in the germline V gene. The CDR3 nucleotides read TGTGCCAGCAGCATAAGACAGGGTGTAGGTAGGAATGAGCAGTTCTTC. Protein product: CASSIRQGVGRNEQFF.

The V and J genes are TRBV9 and TRBJ2-3; D unresolved. Trimming took 0 bases from V and 4 from J, leaving 6 bases between them. The germline V gene encodes CDR1 SGDLS and CDR2 YYNGEE. This CDR3 has 13 residues. The DNA of the CDR3 is TGTGCCAGCAGCGTAGACAGCCCAGATACGCAGTATTTT. Translated, it gives CASSVDSPDTQYF.

The chain uses TRBV18 and TRBJ1-5, with a weak D call TRBD1 (6 bases). The CDR3 has 14 amino acids. The V gene lost 4 bases and the J gene lost 4 bases, with 11 bases spanning the gap. Germline lookup yields CDR1 KGHSH and CDR2 LQKENI. The CDR3 nucleotides are TGTGCCAGCTCACAGGACAGCGCGAATCAGCCCCAGCATTTT. Translating it yields CASSQDSANQPQHF.

The V and J genes are TRBV4-1 and TRBJ1-3, with D possibly being TRBD1 (6 bases). V lost 0 bases and J lost 4, with 10 bases in between. This CDR3 has 15 residues. Germline V gives CDR1 MGHRA, CDR2 YSYEKL. The CDR3 protein is CASSQDRDTGNTIYF. The DNA for the CDR3 is TGCGCCAGCAGCCAAGACCGGGACACGGGAAACACCATATATTTT.

The chain couples TRBV27 to TRBJ2-7, with D possibly matching TRBD1 (5 bases). The CDR3 spans 17 residues. CDR1 is MNHEY, CDR2 SMNVEV, per germline (reference sequence). The V gene lost 6 bases and the J gene lost 3 bases, with 24 bases spanning the gap. The CDR3 protein is CASSSRLGQQGFYEQYF. Written as DNA, the CDR3 is TGTGCCAGCAGCTCCAGGCTGGGCCAGCAGGGTTTCTACGAGCAGTACTTC.

This chain uses TRBV5-1 with TRBJ1-2, with D perhaps matching TRBD1 (5 bases). The ends were cut back, 7 bases at V and 5 bases at J, with 21 bases in the middle. The CDR3 runs 15 residues. Per germline, CDR1 SGHRS and CDR2 YFSETQ. As DNA, the CDR3 is TGCGCCAGCTCTGCCGCTGGGCAGGGCTTTTATGGCTACACCTTC. Protein sequence: CASSAAGQGFYGYTF.

V gene TRBV7-3 combines with J gene TRBJ2-3; D may be TRBD1 (5 bases). CDR1 is SGHTA, CDR2 FQGTGA, per germline. The length of the CDR3 is 13 residues. Between the trimmed V and J ends, which lost 5 bases and 3 bases, there was a span of 9 bases. This CDR3 is CASSVKGTDTQYF. The CDR3, as DNA: TGTGCCAGCAGCGTAAAGGGGACAGATACGCAGTATTTT.